These 22 T cell receptor beta chains originate from one sample sequenced in a study of T cells in narcolepsy. Here immunoSEQ multiplex PCR was the method, and the copy in TCRdb shows in-frame clones only, minus some. The repertoire holds tens of thousands of clones, with roughly four fifths as singletons. Input material: memory (CD45RA-) CD4+ T cells from blood. The receptors originated from a human donor in good health.

CDR3: CASSGTADTYEQYF. In DNA form, the CDR3 reads TGTGCCAGCAGTGGAACAGCCGATACCTACGAGCAGTACTTC. The rearrangement uses TRBV6-5 and TRBJ2-7, with D uncertain. The V end lost 5 bases, the J end lost 2 bases, and 13 bases lay between the germline ends. Germline V gene sequence: CDR1 MNHEY, CDR2 SVGAGI. The length of the CDR3 is 14 residues.

This clone was picked up one time. The V gene is TRBV29-1, the J gene TRBJ2-3, with D maybe TRBD2 (7 bases). The CDR3 length is 15 residues. The V and J ends lost 7 bases and 4 bases respectively, with 21 bases between them. Germline CDR1 is SQVTM and CDR2 is ANQGSEA. The CDR3 bases are TGCAGCGGCACTTCTCCGGCGGGGGCCTCAGATACGCAGTATTTT. Translated, it gives CSGTSPAGASDTQYF.

This rearrangement joins TRBV29-1 to TRBJ2-7; possibly TRBD1 for D (6 bases). The germline V gene encodes CDR1 SQVTM and CDR2 ANQGSEA. V was cut by 7 bases and J by 0 bases, with 10 bases left in between. This CDR3 is 12 amino acids long. The CDR3: CSGADSSYEQYF. CDR3 in DNA: TGCAGCGGCGCGGACAGCTCCTACGAGCAGTACTTC.

The chain has TRBV6-1 and TRBJ1-2, with a tentative D call TRBD1 (6 bases). CDR1 and CDR2 (germline): MNHNS, SASEGT. V lost 7 bases and J 7 bases, leaving 13 bases between the germline ends. This CDR3 has 12 residues. CDR3 sequence (DNA): TGTGCCAGCACCGGGGGCCAAGTTGGCTACACCTTC. Protein: CASTGGQVGYTF.

CDR3: CASSLASTDTQYF. For the CDR3, the DNA is TGTGCCAGCAGCTTGGCCAGCACAGATACGCAGTATTTT. V gene TRBV5-5 combines with J gene TRBJ2-3, with no clear D. Germline values: CDR1 SGHKS, CDR2 YYEKEE (reference sequence). V was clipped by 0 bases and J by 0 bases, with 2 bases between them. The CDR3 spans 13 residues.

The V call is TRBV13, the J call TRBJ1-2, with TRBD1 matching over 10 bases. Germline trimming cut 4 bases from V and 8 bases from J; bases unmatched to any gene: 13. Germline CDR1 is PRHDT and CDR2 is FYEKMQ (reference sequence). The CDR3 extends over 16 amino acids. The CDR3 DNA sequence: TGTGCCAGCAGCTCCTCTAGTCCCGGGACAGGGGTCGGCTACACCTTC. The encoded protein is CASSSSSPGTGVGYTF.

The V and J genes are TRBV5-6 and TRBJ1-1, with D perhaps TRBD1 (6 bases). With 4 bases removed from V and 0 bases from J, the gap between germline ends came to 19 bases. The CDR3 spans 17 residues. Germline CDR1 reads SGHDT; CDR2 reads YYEEEE. The CDR3 here is CASSLLRGHLMNTEAFF. DNA for the CDR3: TGTGCCAGCAGCCTACTTCGGGGGCACCTCATGAACACTGAAGCTTTCTTT.

V and J are TRBV14 and TRBJ2-7; no reliable D call. Germline lookup yields CDR1 SGHDN and CDR2 FVKESK. V was pared by 3 bases and J by 0 bases, with 0 bases between. The CDR3 runs 11 residues. Written as DNA, the CDR3 is TGTGCCAGCAGCCACTCCTACGAGCAGTACTTC. This translates into CASSHSYEQYF. Full variable domain (rest looked up from reference TRBV14 and TRBJ2-7): EAGVTQFPSHSVIEKGQTVTLRCDPISGHDNLYWYRRVMGKEIKFLLHFVKESKQDESGMPNNRFLAERTGGTYSTLKVQPAELEDSGVYFCASSHSYEQYFGPGTRLTVT.

This clone was counted a few times. V gene TRBV6-4 combines with J gene TRBJ2-3, with D possibly matching TRBD2 (6 bases). Germline loops: CDR1 MRHNA, CDR2 SNTAGT. CDR3 length: 13 residues. V gave up 6 bases and J gave up 5 bases, with 12 bases separating them. CDR3 region: CASSKGGIDTQYF. The CDR3 nucleotides read TGTGCCAGCAGCAAAGGAGGGATAGATACGCAGTATTTT.

This clone was recorded a few times. The chain joins TRBV9 to TRBJ2-5, with 7 bases matching TRBD1. CDR3 length equals 16 residues. Germline V gene lookup returns CDR1 SGDLS and CDR2 YYNGEE. The V segment lost 0 bases and the J segment 1 base; nucleotides outside the gene matches: 6. CDR3 loop: CASSVDPAGGQETQYF. CDR3 sequence (DNA): TGTGCCAGCAGCGTAGACCCGGCAGGGGGCCAAGAGACCCAGTACTTC.

This clone appeared a few times. The chain uses TRBV6-1 and TRBJ2-7; 9 bases agree with TRBD1. The CDR3 covers 15 residues. V dropped 1 base and J dropped 1; count of bases not matched to a gene: 2. Germline V CDR1 and CDR2: MNHNS, SASEGT. CDR3 region: CASSEGTGASYEQYF. The CDR3 coding sequence is TGTGCCAGCAGTGAAGGGACAGGGGCTTCCTACGAGCAGTACTTC.

The gene calls are TRBV6-6 and TRBJ1-1; no definite D call. Germline lookup yields CDR1 MNHNY and CDR2 SVGAGI (reference sequence). Deletions cut 0 bases from V and 5 bases from J, with 7 bases between. The CDR3 is 13 amino acids. The chain's CDR3 is CASSYSMLTEAFF. The CDR3 bases are TGTGCCAGCAGTTACTCGATGCTAACTGAAGCTTTCTTT.

A few counts support this clone. This rearrangement joins TRBV5-1 to TRBJ1-1; 10 nucleotides line up with TRBD1. The ends lost 4 bases at V and 4 bases at J; junction bases unmatched: 10. Per germline, CDR1 SGHRS and CDR2 YFSETQ. This CDR3 comprises 16 residues. The CDR3 spells CASSQETGGLGTEAFF. The DNA of the CDR3 is TGCGCCAGCAGCCAGGAGACAGGGGGCTTGGGCACTGAAGCTTTCTTT.

The V gene is TRBV19, the J gene TRBJ1-1; D is possibly TRBD1 (6 bases). Trimming removed 6 bases from V and 1 base from J, with 15 bases in between. The CDR3 covers 15 residues. Germline V gene lookup returns CDR1 LNHDA and CDR2 SQIVND (reference sequence). CDR3 loop: CASSKGGHWNTEAFF. CDR3 nucleotide sequence: TGTGCCAGTAGCAAAGGGGGGCATTGGAACACTGAAGCTTTCTTT.

V gene TRBV19 combines with J gene TRBJ2-6; D not certain. V lost 2 bases, J lost 3 bases, and 2 bases lay in between. Germline values: CDR1 LNHDA, CDR2 SQIVND (reference sequence). This CDR3 contains 13 residues. CDR3 amino acids: CASSIFGANVLTF. CDR3 DNA sequence: TGTGCCAGTAGTATATTTGGGGCCAACGTCCTGACTTTC.

The J gene is TRBJ1-1, the V gene TRBV19, with 8 bases fitting TRBD1. Germline V gene data show CDR1 as LNHDA and CDR2 as SQIVND (reference sequence). This CDR3 comprises 12 residues. With V trimmed by 8 bases and J by 3 bases, 2 bases remained unmatched. The CDR3 spells CASGQGHTEAFF. CDR3 coding DNA: TGTGCCAGTGGACAGGGCCACACTGAAGCTTTCTTT. The complete variable domain, with remaining parts taken from reference TRBV19 and TRBJ1-1, reads DGGITQSPKYLFRKEGQNVTLSCEQNLNHDAMYWYRQDPGQGLRLIYYSQIVNDFQKGDIAEGYSVSREKKESFPLTVTSAQKNPTAFYLCASGQGHTEAFFGQGTRLTVV.

Here the CDR3 reads CASSIRKPGNSGANVLTF. CDR3 coding DNA: TGTGCCAGTAGTATAAGGAAGCCAGGGAACTCTGGGGCCAACGTCCTGACTTTC. The chain couples TRBV19 to TRBJ2-6; tentative D call: TRBD1 (5 bases). The germline V gene encodes CDR1 LNHDA and CDR2 SQIVND (reference sequence). The CDR3 runs to 18 residues. The V end was cut by 2 bases, the J end by 0 bases, with 14 bases between. The full variable domain, in which reference TRBV19 and TRBJ2-6 provide the parts outside the CDR3, is DGGITQSPKYLFRKEGQNVTLSCEQNLNHDAMYWYRQDPGQGLRLIYYSQIVNDFQKGDIAEGYSVSREKKESFPLTVTSAQKNPTAFYLCASSIRKPGNSGANVLTFGAGSRLTVL.

This clone has just a few counts. This sequence joins TRBV2 and TRBJ2-5, with D uncertain. The J call is doubtful: the DNA matches TRBJ2-7 better. The CDR3 runs 11 residues. Germline V gene sequence: CDR1 SNHLY, CDR2 FYNNEI. Here the CDR3 reads CASSERNEQYF. The CDR3 DNA reads as TGTGCCAGCAGTGAACGAAACGAGCAGTACTTC.

The chain couples TRBV12-5 to TRBJ1-3; no firm D call. Germline-derived CDR1 and CDR2 are LGHNT and FRNRAP. The CDR3 has 12 amino acids. V shed 5 bases and J shed 4 bases, with 6 bases lying between them. CDR3 sequence reads: CASGLRGNTIYF. CDR3 DNA: TGTGCTAGTGGTCTTAGAGGAAACACCATATATTTT.

V is TRBV6-6 and J is TRBJ2-5; TRBD1 is a possible D gene (5 bases). This CDR3 comprises 14 residues. CDR1 MNHNY and CDR2 SVGAGI come from the germline V gene (reference sequence). V was shortened by 5 bases and J by 4 bases, with 14 bases between the two germline ends. Written as DNA, the CDR3 is TGTGCCAGCAGTAGTGTTTGGGGCGTAGAGACCCAGTACTTC. It is translated as CASSSVWGVETQYF.

V usage is TRBV6-6 and J usage is TRBJ1-2, with 7 positions matching TRBD1. CDR3 length: 15 residues. The germline V gene has CDR1 MNHNY and CDR2 SVGAGI (reference sequence). V was pared by 6 bases and J by 4 bases, with 11 bases of the junction left unmatched. Here the CDR3 DNA reads TGTGCCAGCAGGGCTCGCGGACAGGAGGTCTATGGCTACACCTTC. Translation gives CASRARGQEVYGYTF.

The chain recombines TRBV10-2 with TRBJ2-2, with D unresolved. The CDR3 contains 12 residues. The germline gives CDR1 WSHSY, CDR2 SAAADI. The V gene lost 4 bases and the J gene lost 9 bases, with 9 bases spanning the gap. CDR3 region: CASSATSRELFF. As DNA, the CDR3 is TGCGCCAGCAGTGCAACGAGCCGGGAGCTGTTTTTT.